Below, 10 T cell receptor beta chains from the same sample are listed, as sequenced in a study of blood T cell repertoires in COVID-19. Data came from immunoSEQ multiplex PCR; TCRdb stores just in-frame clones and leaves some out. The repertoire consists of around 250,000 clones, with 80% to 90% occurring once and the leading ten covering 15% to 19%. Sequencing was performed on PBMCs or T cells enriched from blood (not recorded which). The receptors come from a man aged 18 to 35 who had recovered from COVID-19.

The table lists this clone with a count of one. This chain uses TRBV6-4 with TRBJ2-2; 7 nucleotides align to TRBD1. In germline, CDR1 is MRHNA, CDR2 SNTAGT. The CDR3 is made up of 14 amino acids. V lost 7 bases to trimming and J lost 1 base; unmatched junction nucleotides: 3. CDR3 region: CASTPGGNTGELFF. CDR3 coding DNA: TGTGCCAGCACGCCAGGGGGGAACACCGGGGAGCTGTTTTTT.

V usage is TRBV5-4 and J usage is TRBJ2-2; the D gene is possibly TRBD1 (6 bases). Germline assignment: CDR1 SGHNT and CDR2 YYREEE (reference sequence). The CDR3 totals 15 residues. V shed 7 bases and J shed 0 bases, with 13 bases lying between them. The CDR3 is CASRDRNSNTGELFF. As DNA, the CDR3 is TGTGCCAGCCGAGACAGGAATTCGAACACCGGGGAGCTGTTTTTT.

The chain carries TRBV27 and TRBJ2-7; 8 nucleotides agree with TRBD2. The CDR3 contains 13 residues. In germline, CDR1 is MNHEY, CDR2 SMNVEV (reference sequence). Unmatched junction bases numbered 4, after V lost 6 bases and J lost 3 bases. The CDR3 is CASSQGLVYEQYF. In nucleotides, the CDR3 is TGTGCCAGCAGCCAGGGACTAGTCTACGAGCAGTACTTC.

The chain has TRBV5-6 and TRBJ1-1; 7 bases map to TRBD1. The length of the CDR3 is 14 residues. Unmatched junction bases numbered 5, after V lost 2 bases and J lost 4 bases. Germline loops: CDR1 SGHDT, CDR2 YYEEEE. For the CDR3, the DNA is TGTGCCAGCAGCTTCGATCAGGGGGTCACTGAAGCTTTCTTT. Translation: CASSFDQGVTEAFF.

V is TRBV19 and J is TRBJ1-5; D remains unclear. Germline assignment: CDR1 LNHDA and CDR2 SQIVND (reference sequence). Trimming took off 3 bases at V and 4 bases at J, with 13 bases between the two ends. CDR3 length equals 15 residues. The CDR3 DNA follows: TGTGCCAGTAGTATGTTTGGCGGACTTAATCAGCCCCAGCATTTT. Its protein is CASSMFGGLNQPQHF.

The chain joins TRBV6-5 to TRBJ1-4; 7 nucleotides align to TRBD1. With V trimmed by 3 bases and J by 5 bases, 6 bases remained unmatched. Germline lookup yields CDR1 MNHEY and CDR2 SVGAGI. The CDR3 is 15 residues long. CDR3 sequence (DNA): TGTGCCAGCAGTTATCCCGGGACAGAAAATGAAAAACTGTTTTTT. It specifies CASSYPGTENEKLFF.

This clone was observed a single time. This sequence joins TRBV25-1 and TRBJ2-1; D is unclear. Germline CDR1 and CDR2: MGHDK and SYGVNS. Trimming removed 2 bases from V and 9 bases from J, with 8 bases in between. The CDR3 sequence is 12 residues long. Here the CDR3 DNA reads TGTGCCAGCAGTGAAATAAGGAGTGAGCAGTTCTTC. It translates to CASSEIRSEQFF.

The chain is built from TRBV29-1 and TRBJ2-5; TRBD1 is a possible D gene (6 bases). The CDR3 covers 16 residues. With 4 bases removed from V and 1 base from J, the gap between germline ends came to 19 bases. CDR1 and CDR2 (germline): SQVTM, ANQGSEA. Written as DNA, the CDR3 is TGCAGCGTTGGGGGGCCAAAACCGGGACGCCAAGAGACCCAGTACTTC. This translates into CSVGGPKPGRQETQYF.

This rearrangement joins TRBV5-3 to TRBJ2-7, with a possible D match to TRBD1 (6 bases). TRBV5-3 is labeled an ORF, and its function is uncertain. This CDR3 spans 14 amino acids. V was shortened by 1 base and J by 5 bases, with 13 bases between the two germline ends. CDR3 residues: CARSLRDTVNEQYF. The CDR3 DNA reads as TGTGCCAGAAGCTTGCGGGACACCGTAAACGAGCAGTACTTC.

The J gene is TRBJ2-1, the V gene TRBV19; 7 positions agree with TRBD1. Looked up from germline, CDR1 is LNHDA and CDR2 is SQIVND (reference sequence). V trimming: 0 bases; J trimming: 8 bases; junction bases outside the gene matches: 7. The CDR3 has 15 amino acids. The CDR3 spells CASSIDRQGGDEQFF. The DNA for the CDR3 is TGTGCCAGTAGTATAGACAGACAGGGTGGAGATGAGCAGTTCTTC.